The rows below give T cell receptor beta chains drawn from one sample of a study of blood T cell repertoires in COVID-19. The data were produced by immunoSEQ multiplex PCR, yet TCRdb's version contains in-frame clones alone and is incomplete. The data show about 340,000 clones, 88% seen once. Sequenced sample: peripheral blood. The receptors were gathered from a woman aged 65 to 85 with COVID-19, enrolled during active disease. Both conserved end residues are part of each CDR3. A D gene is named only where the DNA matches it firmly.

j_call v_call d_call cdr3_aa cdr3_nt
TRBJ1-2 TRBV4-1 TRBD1 CASSPFPPGGRGYTF TGCGCCAGCAGCCCCTTCCCGCCAGGGGGCAGGGGCTACACCTTC
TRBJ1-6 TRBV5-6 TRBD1 CASSLAQGAGSPLHF TGTGCCAGCAGCTTGGCTCAGGGGGCTGGGTCACCCCTCCACTTT
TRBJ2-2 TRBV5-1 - CASSSLYTGELFF TGCGCCAGCAGCTCCTTGTACACCGGGGAGCTGTTTTTT
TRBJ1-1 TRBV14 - CASSQTGGTEAFF TGTGCCAGCAGCCAGACGGGAGGCACTGAAGCTTTCTTT
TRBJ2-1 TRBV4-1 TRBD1 CASMGAGGYNEQFF TGCGCCAGCATGGGGGCAGGGGGCTACAATGAGCAGTTCTTC
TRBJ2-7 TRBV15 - CATSRPGPGFYEQYF TGTGCCACCAGCAGACCGGGCCCAGGGTTTTACGAGCAGTACTTC
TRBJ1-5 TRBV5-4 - CASSVDGLNQPQHF TGTGCCAGCAGCGTAGACGGACTCAATCAGCCCCAGCATTTT
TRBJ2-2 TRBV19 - CASSIGLTGELFF TGTGCCAGTAGTATCGGTCTTACCGGGGAGCTGTTTTTT
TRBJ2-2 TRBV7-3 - CASSKEQTGELFF TGTGCCAGCAGCAAGGAACAGACCGGGGAGCTGTTTTTT
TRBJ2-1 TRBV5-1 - CASSSPTGSNEQFF TGCGCCAGCAGCTCCCCGACTGGGTCCAATGAGCAGTTCTTC
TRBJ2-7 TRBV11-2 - CASSPLDRSSSYEQYF TGTGCCAGCAGCCCCCTTGACAGGTCCTCCTCCTACGAGCAGTACTTC
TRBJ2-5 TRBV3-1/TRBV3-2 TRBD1 CASSRGGGETQYF TGTGCCAGCAGCCGAGGGGGCGGCGAGACCCAGTACTTC
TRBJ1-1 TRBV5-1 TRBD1 CASSFPPGQGDTEAFF TGCGCCAGCAGCTTTCCCCCAGGACAGGGAGACACTGAAGCTTTCTTT
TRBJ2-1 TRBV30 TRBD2 CAWSVSGGAYNEQFF TGTGCCTGGAGTGTATCGGGGGGAGCCTACAATGAGCAGTTCTTC
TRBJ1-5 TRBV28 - CASSLLGGGGQPQHF TGTGCCAGCAGTTTATTAGGGGGGGGAGGTCAGCCCCAGCATTTT
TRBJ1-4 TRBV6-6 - CASRRGALNEKLFF TGTGCCAGCCGCAGGGGCGCACTTAATGAAAAACTGTTTTTT